The 10 T cell receptor beta chains below come from one sample, sequenced in a study of shared clonotypes between healthy human individuals. Repertoires were generated with immunoSEQ multiplex PCR, while TCRdb's copy carries only in-frame clones and drops some. Altogether about 990,000 clones are present, about 84% being singletons, with the ten largest covering 0.61%. The material sequenced was memory CD4+ T cells from PBMCs. Subset reported: CD45RA-negative fraction. These receptor sequences come from a man aged 18-30 years in good health. Some clones in this sample may be carry-over from other donors' samples.

V gene TRBV7-3 combines with J gene TRBJ2-7, with TRBD1 identical over 7 bases. The CDR3 extends over 15 amino acids. Trimming at V came to 4 bases and at J to 5 bases, leaving 11 bases not matched to a gene. CDR1 is SGHTA, CDR2 FQGTGA, per germline. The CDR3 coding sequence is TGTGCCAGCAGCTCTACCGCCCCGACAGGGAACGAGCAGTACTTC. Its translation: CASSSTAPTGNEQYF.

Worth noting for this clone: This CDR3 is also generated by other DNA sequences in the sample. The chain employs TRBV2 and TRBJ1-4; D ambiguous. The length of the CDR3 is 15 residues. Germline loops: CDR1 SNHLY, CDR2 FYNNEI. Trimming shortened V by 5 bases and J by 0 bases, and 10 bases separated the two germline ends. CDR3 nucleotide sequence: TGTGCCAGCAGTCGTACCGGGGCAACTAATGAAAAACTGTTTTTT. It translates to CASSRTGATNEKLFF.

This chain links TRBV5-1 with TRBJ2-1; 7 nucleotides agree with TRBD1. J gave up 7 bases and V 3 bases, and 10 bases lay outside the gene matches. The CDR3 consists of 15 residues. CDR1 is SGHRS and CDR2 is YFSETQ in the germline V gene. Here the CDR3 DNA reads TGCGCCAGCAGCTCCAGCCGGACAGGTACTAATGAGCAGTTCTTC. This translates into CASSSSRTGTNEQFF.

The V call is TRBV7-3, the J call TRBJ2-3; the D is unclear. The germline V gene has CDR1 SGHTA and CDR2 FQGTGA. V dropped 3 bases and J dropped 9 bases, with 19 bases sitting between them. The CDR3 totals 15 residues. CDR3 sequence (DNA): TGTGCCAGCAGCTTGGGCACCCCCAGTTCGGCGACGCAGTATTTT. This encodes CASSLGTPSSATQYF.

V gene TRBV29-1 combines with J gene TRBJ2-7; perhaps D is TRBD1 or TRBD2 (5 bases each). V lost 7 bases and J lost 6, with 22 bases in between. The CDR3 is 14 amino acids. Germline lookup yields CDR1 SQVTM and CDR2 ANQGSEA. The CDR3 nucleotides read TGCAGCGCTACTATGTCCGGGGCCGCGGTCGAGCAGTACTTC. This translates into CSATMSGAAVEQYF.

The V gene is TRBV4-3, the J gene TRBJ2-7; D perhaps matches TRBD2 (5 bases). Germline CDR1 and CDR2: LGHNA and YSLEER. Trimming cost V 2 bases and J 0 bases, with 14 bases left between them. The CDR3 covers 16 residues. The CDR3 DNA reads TGCGCCAGCAGCCAAAGAGGGCAGCGGTCCTCCTACGAGCAGTACTTC. This translates into CASSQRGQRSSYEQYF.

This clone was observed once. The chain combines TRBV4-1 with TRBJ2-7, with 8 positions matching TRBD2. Germline CDR1 is MGHRA and CDR2 is YSYEKL. The CDR3 totals 14 residues. V shed 3 bases, J shed 2 bases, and the junction held 3 bases outside the gene matches. The CDR3 is CASSHPAGAYEQYF. CDR3 DNA: TGCGCCAGCAGCCATCCAGCGGGAGCCTACGAGCAGTACTTC.

This chain uses TRBV5-1 with TRBJ2-3; 7 bases match TRBD2. Trimming cost V 1 base and J 0 bases; bases outside gene matches: 14. CDR3 size: 19 residues. Per the germline V gene, CDR1 is SGHRS and CDR2 is YFSETQ. CDR3 DNA sequence: TGCGCCAGCAGCTTGCAATTGACTAGCAGAAGCGAAAGCACAGATACGCAGTATTTT. It yields the protein CASSLQLTSRSESTDTQYF.

This clone appeared once. V gene TRBV5-1 combines with J gene TRBJ2-2, with 15 bases lining up with TRBD2. Looked up from germline, CDR1 is SGHRS and CDR2 is YFSETQ. The CDR3 is made up of 17 amino acids. The V segment lost 4 bases and the J segment 11 bases; nucleotides outside the gene matches: 12. CDR3 loop: CASSPGTSGRPPTELFF. CDR3 nucleotides: TGCGCCAGCAGCCCCGGGACTAGCGGGAGGCCCCCCACCGAGCTGTTTTTT.

In this sample, this clone turned up a few times. The genes are TRBV7-7 and TRBJ2-5, with unresolved D. Trimming took 1 base from V and 5 from J, leaving 11 bases between them. The CDR3 totals 14 residues. Germline V gene data show CDR1 as SSHAT and CDR2 as FNYEAQ (reference sequence). Here the CDR3 DNA reads TGTGCCAGCAGCTTAGGTAGCTGGGCGGAGACCCAGTACTTC. Amino acid sequence: CASSLGSWAETQYF.